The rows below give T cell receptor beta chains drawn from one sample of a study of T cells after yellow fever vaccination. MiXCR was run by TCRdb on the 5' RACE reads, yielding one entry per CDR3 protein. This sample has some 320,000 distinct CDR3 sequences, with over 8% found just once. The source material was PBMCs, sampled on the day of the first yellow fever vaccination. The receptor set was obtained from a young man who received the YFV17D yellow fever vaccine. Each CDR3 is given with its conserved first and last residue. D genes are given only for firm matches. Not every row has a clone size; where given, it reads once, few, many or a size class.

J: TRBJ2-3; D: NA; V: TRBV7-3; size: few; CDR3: CASSSRGGAGADTQYF; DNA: TGTGCCAGCAGCTCGCGTGGGGGGGCCGGAGCAGATACGCAGTATTTT
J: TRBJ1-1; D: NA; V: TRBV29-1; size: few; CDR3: CSAEGSLNTEAFF; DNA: TGCAGCGCGGAAGGAAGCTTGAACACTGAAGCTTTCTTT
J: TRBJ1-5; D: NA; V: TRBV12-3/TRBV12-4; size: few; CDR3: CASSLDQGGRSNQPQHF; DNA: TGTGCCAGCAGTTTAGACCAGGGAGGGAGGAGCAATCAGCCCCAGCATTTT
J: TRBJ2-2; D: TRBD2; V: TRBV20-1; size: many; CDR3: CSAPPRWGGGELFF; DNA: TGCAGTGCTCCTCCCCGGTGGGGGGGCGGGGAGCTGTTTTTT
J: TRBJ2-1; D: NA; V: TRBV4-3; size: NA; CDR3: CASSQEWQVPNEQFF; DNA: TGCGCCAGCAGCCAAGAGTGGCAGGTTCCAAATGAGCAGTTCTTC
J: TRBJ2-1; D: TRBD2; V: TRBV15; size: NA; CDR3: CATSGNSGGSYNEQFF; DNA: TGTGCCACCAGCGGTAATAGCGGGGGGTCCTACAATGAGCAGTTCTTC
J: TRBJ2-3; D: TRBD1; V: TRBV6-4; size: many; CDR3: CASSDSTGGADTQYF; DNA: TGTGCCAGCAGTGACTCGACAGGGGGCGCAGATACGCAGTATTTT
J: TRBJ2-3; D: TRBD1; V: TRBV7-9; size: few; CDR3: CASSSQGQGEDTQYF; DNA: TGTGCCAGCAGCTCTCAGGGACAGGGAGAGGATACGCAGTATTTT
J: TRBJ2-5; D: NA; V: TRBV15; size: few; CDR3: CATSKGAGTQYF; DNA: TGTGCCACCAGCAAAGGCGCAGGGACCCAGTACTTC
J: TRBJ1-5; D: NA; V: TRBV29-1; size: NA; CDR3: CSVGDFNQPQHF; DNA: TGCAGCGTTGGGGACTTCAATCAGCCCCAGCATTTT
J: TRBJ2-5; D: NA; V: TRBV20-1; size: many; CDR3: CSARQGETQYF; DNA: TGCAGTGCTAGACAGGGAGAGACCCAGTACTTC
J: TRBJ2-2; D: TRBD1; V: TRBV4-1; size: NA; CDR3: CASSQLRIIRGLDTGELFF; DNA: TGCGCCAGCAGCCAGCTTCGAATCATCAGGGGGCTCGACACCGGGGAGCTGTTTTTT
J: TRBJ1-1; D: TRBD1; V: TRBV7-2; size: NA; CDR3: CASSSAGGAMNTEAFF; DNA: TGTGCCAGCAGCTCAGCAGGGGGTGCGATGAACACTGAAGCTTTCTTT
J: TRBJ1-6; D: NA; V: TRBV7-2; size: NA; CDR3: CASSLAGTALHF; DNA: TGTGCCAGCAGCCTGGCCGGGACGGCCCTCCACTTT
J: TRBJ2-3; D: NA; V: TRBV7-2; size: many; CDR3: CASSTLDTQYF; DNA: TGTGCCAGCAGCACCTTGGATACGCAGTATTTT
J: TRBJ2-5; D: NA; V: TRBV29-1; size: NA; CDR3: CSVDSPQETQYF; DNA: TGCAGCGTAGACAGTCCCCAAGAGACCCAGTACTTC
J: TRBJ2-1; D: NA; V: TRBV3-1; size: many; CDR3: CASSPANVYEQFF; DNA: TGTGCCAGCAGCCCGGCGAATGTTTATGAGCAGTTCTTC
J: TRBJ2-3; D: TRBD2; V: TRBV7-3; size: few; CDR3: CASSARLAGAHLLSF; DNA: TGTGCCAGCAGCGCAAGACTAGCGGGGGCCCACCTTCTCTCCTTT
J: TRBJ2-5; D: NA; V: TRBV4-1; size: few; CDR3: CASSQDEVGNQETQYF; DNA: TGCGCCAGCAGCCAAGATGAGGTGGGAAACCAAGAGACCCAGTACTTC
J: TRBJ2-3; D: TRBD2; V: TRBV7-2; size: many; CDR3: CASSSGLAGGTDTQYF; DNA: TGTGCCAGCAGCTCGGGACTAGCGGGTGGCACAGATACGCAGTATTTT
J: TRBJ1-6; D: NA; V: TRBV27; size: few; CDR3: CASSILGDSPLHF; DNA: TGTGCCAGCAGTATCCTCGGAGATTCACCCCTCCACTTT
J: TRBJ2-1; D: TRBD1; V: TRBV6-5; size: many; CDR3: CASSYSGTEGRFF; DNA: TGTGCCAGCAGTTACTCGGGGACAGAAGGCCGGTTCTTC
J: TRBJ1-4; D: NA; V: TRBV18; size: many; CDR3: CASSPRRADNEKLFF; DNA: TGTGCCAGCTCACCACGCCGGGCCGATAATGAAAAACTGTTTTTT
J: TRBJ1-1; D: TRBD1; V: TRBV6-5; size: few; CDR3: CASSLRQGSTEAFF; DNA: TGTGCCAGCAGTCTACGACAGGGCTCCACTGAAGCTTTCTTT
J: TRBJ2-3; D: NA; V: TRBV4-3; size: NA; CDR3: CASSQGGAGLRTRTDTQYF; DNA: TGCGCCAGCAGCCAAGGCGGGGCGGGGCTCCGGACCCGCACAGATACGCAGTATTTT
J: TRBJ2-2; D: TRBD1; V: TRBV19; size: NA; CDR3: CASSRQGYTGELFF; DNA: TGTGCCAGTAGTAGACAGGGTTACACCGGGGAGCTGTTTTTT
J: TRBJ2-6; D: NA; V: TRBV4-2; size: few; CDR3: CASSAVGGTGANVLTF; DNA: TGTGCCAGCAGTGCTGTTGGGGGTACTGGGGCCAACGTCCTGACTTTC
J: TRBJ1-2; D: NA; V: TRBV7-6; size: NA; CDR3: CASSPEGVYYGYTF; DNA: TGTGCCAGCAGCCCAGAAGGAGTTTACTATGGCTACACCTTC
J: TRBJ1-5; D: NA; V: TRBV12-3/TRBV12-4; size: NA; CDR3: CASGYGQPQHF; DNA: TGTGCCAGCGGATACGGTCAGCCCCAGCATTTT
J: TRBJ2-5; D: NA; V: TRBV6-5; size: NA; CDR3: CASSYSKGYQETQYF; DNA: TGTGCCAGCAGTTACTCGAAGGGCTACCAAGAGACCCAGTACTTC
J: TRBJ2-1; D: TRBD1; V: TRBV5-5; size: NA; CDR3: CASSRGQGSEQFF; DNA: TGTGCCAGCAGCCGTGGACAGGGAAGTGAGCAGTTCTTC
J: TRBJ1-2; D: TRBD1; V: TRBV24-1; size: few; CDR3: CATSDPDRVNGYTF; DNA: TGTGCCACCAGTGACCCCGACAGGGTTAATGGCTACACCTTC
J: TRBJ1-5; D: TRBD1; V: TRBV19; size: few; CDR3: CASQGARDQPQHF; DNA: TGTGCCAGTCAGGGGGCACGGGATCAGCCCCAGCATTTT
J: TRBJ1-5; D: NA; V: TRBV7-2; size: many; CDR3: CASSRTDNQPQHF; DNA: TGTGCCAGCAGCCGGACAGATAATCAGCCCCAGCATTTT
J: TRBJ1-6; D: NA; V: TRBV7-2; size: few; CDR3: CASSSLTALSPLHF; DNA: TGTGCCAGCAGCTCCCTGACAGCTTTGTCACCCCTCCACTTT
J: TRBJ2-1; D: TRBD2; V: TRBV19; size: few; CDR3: CASSTGLDINEQFF; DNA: TGTGCCAGTAGTACCGGACTAGATATTAATGAGCAGTTCTTC
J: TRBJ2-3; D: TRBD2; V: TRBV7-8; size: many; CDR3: CASSLRRGSNTDTQYF; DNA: TGTGCCAGCAGCCTACGGCGGGGGTCCAACACAGATACGCAGTATTTT
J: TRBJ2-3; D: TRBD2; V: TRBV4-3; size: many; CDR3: CASSPRLAGVEADTQYF; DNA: TGCGCCAGCAGCCCCCGACTAGCGGGGGTGGAGGCAGATACGCAGTATTTT
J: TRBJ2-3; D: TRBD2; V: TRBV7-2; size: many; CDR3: CASSSIRGADTQYF; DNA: TGTGCCAGCAGCTCCATCCGGGGGGCAGATACGCAGTATTTT
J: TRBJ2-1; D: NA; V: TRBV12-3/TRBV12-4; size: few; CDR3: CASGANEQFF; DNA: TGTGCCAGCGGGGCCAATGAGCAGTTCTTC
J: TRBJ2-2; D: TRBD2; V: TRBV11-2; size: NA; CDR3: CASSLETGGYGELFF; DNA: TGTGCCAGCAGCTTAGAAACGGGAGGCTACGGGGAGCTGTTTTTT
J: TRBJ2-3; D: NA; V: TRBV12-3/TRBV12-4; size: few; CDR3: CASSSVEVGTDTQYF; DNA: TGTGCCAGCAGTTCGGTTGAGGTCGGCACAGATACGCAGTATTTT
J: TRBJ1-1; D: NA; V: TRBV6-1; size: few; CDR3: CASSQMWGSTEAFF; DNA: TGTGCCAGCAGCCAGATGTGGGGAAGCACTGAAGCTTTCTTT
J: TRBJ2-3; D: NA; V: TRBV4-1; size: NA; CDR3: CASSQPSIGGRLRTQYF; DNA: TGCGCCAGCAGCCAGCCCAGCATCGGCGGGCGCCTAAGGACGCAGTATTTT
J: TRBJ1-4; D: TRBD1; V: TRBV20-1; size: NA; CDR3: CSADRVPVGNNEKLFF; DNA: TGCAGTGCGGACAGGGTTCCGGTAGGGAATAATGAAAAACTGTTTTTT
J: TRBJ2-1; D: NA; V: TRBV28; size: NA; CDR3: CASSLFGRVKVDEQFF; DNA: TGTGCCAGCAGTTTATTTGGCAGAGTTAAAGTCGATGAGCAGTTCTTC
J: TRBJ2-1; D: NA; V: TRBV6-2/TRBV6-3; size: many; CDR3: CATRWAGASYNEQFF; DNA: TGTGCCACCAGGTGGGCGGGGGCGTCCTACAATGAGCAGTTCTTC
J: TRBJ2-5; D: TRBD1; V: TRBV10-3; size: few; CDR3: CAISEPGQGRETQYF; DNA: TGTGCCATCAGTGAACCGGGACAGGGTAGAGAGACCCAGTACTTC
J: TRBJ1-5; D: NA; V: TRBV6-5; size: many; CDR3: CASSYGVSNQPQHF; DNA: TGTGCCAGCAGTTACGGGGTAAGCAATCAGCCCCAGCATTTT
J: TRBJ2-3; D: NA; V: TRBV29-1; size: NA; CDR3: CSVEGGPLFTDTQYF; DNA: TGCAGCGTTGAAGGGGGCCCTCTTTTCACAGATACGCAGTATTTT
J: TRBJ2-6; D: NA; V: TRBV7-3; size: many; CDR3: CASRDGTAGANVLTF; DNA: TGTGCCAGCAGGGACGGTACTGCGGGGGCCAACGTCCTGACTTTC
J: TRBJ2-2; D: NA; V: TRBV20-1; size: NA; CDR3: CSARDSRRLRRGTGELFF; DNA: TGCAGTGCTAGGGATTCCAGAAGACTACGGAGGGGCACCGGGGAGCTGTTTTTT
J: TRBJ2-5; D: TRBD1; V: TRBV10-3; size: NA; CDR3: CAISRQGNGRETQYF; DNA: TGTGCCATCAGTCGACAGGGTAATGGTCGGGAGACCCAGTACTTC
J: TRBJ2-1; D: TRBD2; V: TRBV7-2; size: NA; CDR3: CASSSVAGGHFSNEQFF; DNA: TGTGCCAGCAGCTCCGTGGCGGGGGGTCACTTCTCCAATGAGCAGTTCTTC
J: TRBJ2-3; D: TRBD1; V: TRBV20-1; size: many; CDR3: CSAHGQGADTQYF; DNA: TGCAGTGCTCACGGACAGGGCGCAGATACGCAGTATTTT